A single sample is the source of the 32 T cell receptor beta chains below, sequenced in a study of blood T cell repertoires in COVID-19. TCRdb's table, derived via immunoSEQ multiplex PCR, lists solely in-frame clones and lacks some. The repertoire holds 55,000 to 65,000 clones, with roughly 87% as singletons. Input material: peripheral blood. Receptor source: a man aged 80 or over in a cohort sampled during active COVID-19.

The rearrangement joins TRBV12-3 or TRBV12-4 to TRBJ1-1; D call uncertain. The CDR3 runs 13 residues. V was trimmed by 3 bases and J by 1 base, leaving 6 bases between them. CDR3 coding DNA: TGTGCCAGCAGTTTCGCGGGGAACACTGAAGCTTTCTTT. This translates into CASSFAGNTEAFF.

The chain combines TRBV7-2 with TRBJ2-1; TRBD2 aligns across 10 bases. Germline V CDR1 and CDR2: SGHTA, FQGNSA. This CDR3 spans 16 amino acids. Trimming at V came to 0 bases and at J to 5 bases, leaving 4 bases not matched to a gene. The chain's CDR3 is CASSLAGTSANNEQFF. CDR3 bases: TGTGCCAGCAGCTTAGCCGGGACTAGCGCCAACAATGAGCAGTTCTTC.

J is TRBJ1-1 and V is TRBV11-2; the D is unclear. CDR3 length equals 15 residues. V was pared by 2 bases and J by 3 bases, with 13 bases between. Germline values: CDR1 SGHAT, CDR2 FQNNGV. The CDR3: CASSLLRGFDTEAFF. The CDR3 bases are TGTGCCAGCAGCTTACTCCGCGGGTTTGACACTGAAGCTTTCTTT.

This clone turned up a few times. The chain links TRBV30 to TRBJ2-1; 9 bases map to TRBD1. Germline V gene lookup returns CDR1 GTSNPN and CDR2 SVGIG (reference sequence). There are 13 residues in the CDR3. Trimming at V came to 3 bases and at J to 9 bases, leaving 6 bases not matched to a gene. CDR3 DNA: TGTGCCTGGAGCGGACAGGGGTTGGGTGAGCAGTTCTTC. Translating it yields CAWSGQGLGEQFF.

The J gene is TRBJ2-3, the V gene TRBV11-2, with TRBD2 matching over 11 bases. This CDR3 has 17 amino acids. V gave up 0 bases and J gave up 2 bases; unmatched junction bases: 4. CDR1 is SGHAT, CDR2 FQNNGV, per germline. The CDR3 loop is CASSLDPSGGFTDTQYF. The CDR3 DNA is TGTGCCAGCAGCTTAGACCCTAGCGGGGGGTTCACAGATACGCAGTATTTT.

J is TRBJ1-1 and V is TRBV7-8; D not resolved. The CDR3 loop spans 13 amino acids. Trimming shortened V by 1 base and J by 2 bases, and 5 bases separated the two germline ends. Germline CDR1 and CDR2: SGHVS and FQNEAQ. The CDR3 here is CASSLETNTEAFF. CDR3 coding DNA: TGTGCCAGCAGCTTAGAAACAAACACTGAAGCTTTCTTT.

This clone was found a few times. V and J are TRBV2 and TRBJ2-7; 7 bases agree with TRBD2. Trimming removed 6 bases from V and 8 bases from J; junction bases left unmatched: 7. Germline V lookup: CDR1 SNHLY, CDR2 FYNNEI. CDR3 length equals 12 residues. This CDR3 is CASRGGSFKQYF. For the CDR3, the DNA is TGTGCCAGCAGGGGCGGGAGTTTCAAGCAGTACTTC.

The chain links TRBV7-2 to TRBJ2-5, with TRBD2 identical over 7 bases. This CDR3 comprises 15 residues. After removal of 4 bases from V and 4 bases from J, the junction contained 9 bases not matched to a gene. Germline V lookup: CDR1 SGHTA, CDR2 FQGNSA. The CDR3 nucleotides are TGTGCCAGCAGCTCCGGGACTAAGGGTCTAGAGACCCAGTACTTC. It encodes CASSSGTKGLETQYF.

The gene calls are TRBV15 and TRBJ2-5; no definite D call. Germline V gives CDR1 LNHNV, CDR2 YYDKDF (reference sequence). Trimming cost V 0 bases and J 5 bases, with 10 bases left between them. The CDR3 loop spans 14 amino acids. CDR3 bases: TGTGCCACCAGCAGAGATGATGCGAGGGAGACCCAGTACTTC. Protein product: CATSRDDARETQYF. The full variable domain, completed using reference TRBV15 and TRBJ2-5, is DAMVIQNPRYQVTQFGKPVTLSCSQTLNHNVMYWYQQKSSQAPKLLFHYYDKDFNNEADTPDNFQSRRPNTSFCFLDIRSPGLGDTAMYLCATSRDDARETQYFGPGTRLLVL.

J is TRBJ2-7 and V is TRBV14; D not certain. Germline V CDR1 and CDR2: SGHDN, FVKESK. Trimming pared 0 bases from V and 8 bases from J, leaving 5 bases between. CDR3 size: 11 residues. CDR3 sequence reads: CASSQERQQYF. DNA for the CDR3: TGTGCCAGCAGCCAAGAGCGCCAGCAGTACTTC.

This clone came up once. The chain has TRBV9 and TRBJ1-2; D gene ambiguous. The CDR3 runs 15 residues. V lost 0 bases and J 7 bases, leaving 16 bases between the germline ends. Germline V gene lookup returns CDR1 SGDLS and CDR2 YYNGEE. The CDR3 sequence is CASSVGRPERSGYTF. DNA of the CDR3: TGTGCCAGCAGCGTAGGGCGGCCAGAGCGCTCTGGCTACACCTTC.

J is TRBJ1-5 and V is TRBV4-1; D gene uncertain. Germline CDR1 reads MGHRA; CDR2 reads YSYEKL. CDR3 length: 16 residues. Trimming took 0 bases from V and 7 from J, leaving 16 bases between them. DNA of the CDR3: TGCGCCAGCAGCCAAGATACCCATACGGGGAGACAGCCCCAGCATTTT. This sequence encodes CASSQDTHTGRQPQHF.

In its sample, this clone was seen a few times. The gene calls are TRBV10-1 and TRBJ2-7, with D unresolved. The V gene lost 2 bases and the J gene lost 0 bases, with 11 bases spanning the gap. This CDR3 is built from 15 residues. Germline CDR1 WNHNN, CDR2 SYGVQD (reference sequence). CDR3 loop: CASSEGGTLSYEQYF. Written as DNA, the CDR3 is TGCGCCAGCAGTGAGGGCGGAACCCTCTCCTACGAGCAGTACTTC.

This clone was recorded a few times. The V call is TRBV25-1, the J call TRBJ1-2, with D tentatively TRBD1 (6 bases). CDR1 is MGHDK and CDR2 is SYGVNS in the germline V gene. The V gene lost 6 bases and the J gene lost 1 base, with 12 bases spanning the gap. This CDR3 is built from 14 residues. CDR3 sequence (DNA): TGTGCCAGCAGCCCCGGGGGGCGTAACTATGGCTACACCTTC. Translating gives CASSPGGRNYGYTF.

The gene calls are TRBV18 and TRBJ1-5; TRBD1 matches 8 bases. The V gene end was trimmed by 3 bases and the J gene end by 3 bases; junction bases not matched to a gene: 7. The CDR3 consists of 16 residues. Germline CDR1 is KGHSH and CDR2 is LQKENI. CDR3 sequence reads: CASSPAGTGSNQPQHF. Here the CDR3 DNA reads TGTGCCAGCTCACCGGCCGGGACAGGCTCCAATCAGCCCCAGCATTTT.

The V and J genes are TRBV7-9 and TRBJ2-1, with TRBD1 matching over 7 bases. J gave up 3 bases and V 1 base, and 3 bases lay outside the gene matches. This CDR3 comprises 15 residues. Germline assignment: CDR1 SEHNR and CDR2 FQNEAQ (reference sequence). The CDR3 sequence: CASSLVTGDYNEQFF. CDR3 in DNA: TGTGCCAGCAGCTTAGTTACAGGGGACTACAATGAGCAGTTCTTC.

In its sample, this clone was seen a few times. V usage is TRBV6-2 or TRBV6-3 and J usage is TRBJ2-1; the match to TRBD2 covers 10 bases. The CDR3 consists of 16 residues. The J segment lost 2 bases and the V segment lost 4 bases, leaving 5 bases of the junction unmatched. The germline CDR1 and CDR2 sequences are MNHEY and SVGEGT. In nucleotides, the CDR3 is TGTGCCAGCAGTTCATTAGCGGGAGGCACCTACAATGAGCAGTTCTTC. It yields the protein CASSSLAGGTYNEQFF.

This rearrangement joins TRBV7-6 to TRBJ1-1; a weak D match, TRBD1 (6 bases). Trimming left V 1 base short and J 3 bases short, with 12 bases between. Germline-derived CDR1 and CDR2 are SGHVS and FNYEAQ. This CDR3 spans 15 amino acids. This chain's CDR3 is CASSLGAGVDTEAFF. The CDR3 region has the DNA TGTGCCAGCAGCTTAGGGGCAGGGGTCGACACTGAAGCTTTCTTT.

The chain recombines TRBV10-1 with TRBJ2-7; D is ambiguous. CDR1 is WNHNN and CDR2 is SYGVQD in the germline V gene (reference sequence). The CDR3 runs to 14 residues. The V end lost 2 bases, the J end lost 0 bases, and 8 bases lay between the germline ends. Written as DNA, the CDR3 is TGCGCCAGCAGTGAGGACTCCAGCTCCTACGAGCAGTACTTC. Amino acid sequence: CASSEDSSSYEQYF.

V and J are TRBV15 and TRBJ1-1, with 9 bases matching TRBD1. After removal of 7 bases from V and 5 bases from J, the junction contained 2 bases not matched to a gene. The CDR3 spans 12 residues. Looked up from germline, CDR1 is LNHNV and CDR2 is YYDKDF (reference sequence). CDR3 DNA: TGTGCCACCACCGGGACAGGGACTGAAGCTTTCTTT. It yields the protein CATTGTGTEAFF. Drawing the rest from reference TRBV15 and TRBJ1-1, the complete variable domain is DAMVIQNPRYQVTQFGKPVTLSCSQTLNHNVMYWYQQKSSQAPKLLFHYYDKDFNNEADTPDNFQSRRPNTSFCFLDIRSPGLGDTAMYLCATTGTGTEAFFGQGTRLTVV.

J is TRBJ2-5 and V is TRBV30; TRBD2 aligns across 9 bases. Germline trimming cut 2 bases from V and 5 bases from J; bases unmatched to any gene: 6. The CDR3 is 14 amino acids. Germline V lookup: CDR1 GTSNPN, CDR2 SVGIG (reference sequence). CDR3 protein: CAWSRASGTETQYF. In nucleotides, the CDR3 is TGTGCCTGGAGTCGGGCTAGCGGGACCGAGACCCAGTACTTC.

V is TRBV18 and J is TRBJ2-1; maybe TRBD2 (5 bases). This CDR3 region has 16 residues. The V gene lost 5 bases and the J gene lost 8 bases, with 22 bases spanning the gap. The germline gives CDR1 KGHSH, CDR2 LQKENI. The DNA of the CDR3 is TGTGCCAGCTCAGCTCCCGAGAGGGCCTCGTATGATGAGCAGTTCTTC. This codes for CASSAPERASYDEQFF.

This rearrangement joins TRBV7-2 to TRBJ2-1; weak D call: TRBD2 (5 bases). Trimming stripped 4 bases from V and 0 bases from J, with 13 bases between. Looked up from germline, CDR1 is SGHTA and CDR2 is FQGNSA. The length of the CDR3 is 16 residues. The DNA of the CDR3 is TGTGCCAGCAGCTCGAGACGGGGAAGCTCCTACAATGAGCAGTTCTTC. Residues: CASSSRRGSSYNEQFF.

The chain couples TRBV7-9 to TRBJ1-3; D perhaps matches TRBD1 (5 bases). V dropped 5 bases and J dropped 0 bases, with 14 bases sitting between them. Germline lookup yields CDR1 SEHNR and CDR2 FQNEAQ (reference sequence). This CDR3 is 16 amino acids long. CDR3 sequence reads: CASSPRGGSSGNTIYF. CDR3 DNA sequence: TGTGCCAGCAGCCCCCGGGGGGGTAGCTCTGGAAACACCATATATTTT.

The chain employs TRBV7-9 and TRBJ1-2; 9 bases match TRBD1. The V gene end was trimmed by 1 base and the J gene end by 2 bases; junction bases not matched to a gene: 8. This CDR3 has 17 residues. CDR1 SEHNR and CDR2 FQNEAQ come from the germline V gene (reference sequence). CDR3 sequence: CASSLEGLGTGNYGYTF. The DNA of the CDR3 is TGTGCCAGCAGCTTAGAAGGCCTGGGGACAGGGAACTATGGCTACACCTTC.

The chain links TRBV18 to TRBJ1-1, with a possible D match to TRBD1 (5 bases). The V gene's germline CDR1 is KGHSH and CDR2 LQKENI. Trimming took 4 bases from V and 0 from J, leaving 12 bases between them. The CDR3 loop spans 15 amino acids. The CDR3 nucleotides are TGTGCCAGCTCACTGGCGGGGGATGTGAACACTGAAGCTTTCTTT. Translated, it gives CASSLAGDVNTEAFF. The full variable domain, in which reference TRBV18 and TRBJ1-1 provide the parts outside the CDR3, is NAGVMQNPRHLVRRRGQEARLRCSPMKGHSHVYWYRQLPEEGLKFMVYLQKENIIDESGMPKERFSAEFPKEGPSILRIQQVVRGDSAAYFCASSLAGDVNTEAFFGQGTRLTVV.

This clone was recorded a few times. The J gene is TRBJ1-2, the V gene TRBV7-9; weak D call: TRBD1 (6 bases). The CDR3 is 17 residues long. Germline values: CDR1 SEHNR, CDR2 FQNEAQ (reference sequence). The ends were cut back, 2 bases at V and 3 bases at J, with 19 bases in the middle. The CDR3 coding sequence is TGTGCCAGCAGCTTACACCCGACAGGTCTAATTGACTATGGCTACACCTTC. This translates into CASSLHPTGLIDYGYTF.

The rearrangement uses TRBV19 and TRBJ1-4, with D possibly matching TRBD1 (5 bases). V lost 1 base and J lost 11, with 5 bases in between. The CDR3 extends over 11 amino acids. Per the germline V gene, CDR1 is LNHDA and CDR2 is SQIVND (reference sequence). CDR3 region: CASSIAGKLFF. CDR3 nucleotide sequence: TGTGCCAGTAGTATAGCAGGGAAACTGTTTTTT.

The gene calls are TRBV6-2 or TRBV6-3 and TRBJ2-7, with 8 bases fitting TRBD2. In germline, CDR1 is MNHEY, CDR2 SVGEGT. The CDR3 totals 16 residues. V was pared by 5 bases and J by 2 bases, with 11 bases of the junction left unmatched. As DNA, the CDR3 is TGTGCCAGCAGTCTCTCCCAGGGTAGCGGGGCCTACGAGCAGTACTTC. It is translated as CASSLSQGSGAYEQYF.

The genes are TRBV30 and TRBJ1-2; tentative D call: TRBD1 (5 bases). This CDR3 has 14 residues. Germline CDR1 is GTSNPN and CDR2 is SVGIG (reference sequence). V was cut by 2 bases and J by 2 bases, with 12 bases left in between. The CDR3 is CAWSRSGSNYGYTF. For the CDR3, the DNA is TGTGCCTGGAGTAGGTCAGGGTCCAACTATGGCTACACCTTC.

V gene TRBV28 combines with J gene TRBJ1-2; D is uncertain. This CDR3 has 13 amino acids. V was clipped by 1 base and J by 5 bases, with 8 bases between them. The germline V gene encodes CDR1 MDHEN and CDR2 SYDVKM. The CDR3 DNA follows: TGTGCCAGCAGTTTATCGGGTCCGTATGGCTACACCTTC. As protein: CASSLSGPYGYTF.

The chain is built from TRBV7-2 and TRBJ2-4; 13 bases fit TRBD2. The V gene end was trimmed by 5 bases and the J gene end by 1 base; junction bases not matched to a gene: 8. Germline V gene sequence: CDR1 SGHTA, CDR2 FQGNSA. This CDR3 is 18 amino acids long. The CDR3 sequence: CASSAQLAGGPAKNIQYF. In nucleotides, the CDR3 is TGTGCCAGCAGCGCCCAACTAGCGGGGGGGCCGGCCAAAAACATTCAGTACTTC.